These T cell receptor beta chains were read from a single sample in a study of PD-1 blockade in classical Hodgkin lymphoma. The table came from immunoSEQ multiplex PCR; TCRdb's copy has only in-frame clones and leaves some out. In the table there are 18,000 or so clones, roughly four fifths of which are singletons. The sample consisted of CD4+ T cells from blood, taken before the fourth cycle of nivolumab. The receptors were sampled from a human donor with classical Hodgkin lymphoma. Each CDR3 is given with its conserved first and last residue. The order of the fields is V gene, J gene, D gene, clone size, CDR3 protein, CDR3 DNA. D genes are given only for firm matches. Not all rows give a size; the values are once, few, many and, for expanded clones, a class.

V: TRBV10-3; J: TRBJ2-3; D: NA; size: NA; CDR3: CAISESTDTQYF; DNA: TGTGCCATCAGTGAGTCGACAGATACGCAGTATTTT
V: TRBV7-2; J: TRBJ2-7; D: TRBD2; size: NA; CDR3: CASSLNSGSYEQYF; DNA: TGTGCCAGCAGCTTAAATAGCGGGAGCTACGAGCAGTACTTC
V: TRBV7-2; J: TRBJ2-1; D: NA; size: once; CDR3: CASSLAGGPLNEQFF; DNA: TGTGCCAGCAGCTTAGCGGGGGGGCCTCTGAATGAGCAGTTCTTC
V: TRBV19; J: TRBJ2-2; D: NA; size: NA; CDR3: CASSFRTGSNSGELFF; DNA: TGTGCCAGTAGTTTCAGGACGGGGTCAAACTCCGGGGAGCTGTTTTTT
V: TRBV7-2; J: TRBJ2-7; D: NA; size: NA; CDR3: CASSVTSSYEQYF; DNA: TGTGCCAGCAGCGTGACTAGTTCCTACGAGCAGTACTTC
V: TRBV28; J: TRBJ2-1; D: NA; size: NA; CDR3: CASKFGGLNEQFF; DNA: TGTGCCAGCAAGTTTGGGGGCCTCAATGAGCAGTTCTTC
V: TRBV9; J: TRBJ2-3; D: TRBD2; size: few; CDR3: CASSVDGRADTQYF; DNA: TGTGCCAGCAGCGTAGATGGGAGGGCAGATACGCAGTATTTT
V: TRBV6-6; J: TRBJ2-1; D: NA; size: NA; CDR3: CASGETLYNEQFF; DNA: TGTGCCAGCGGGGAGACCCTCTACAATGAGCAGTTCTTC
V: TRBV5-1; J: TRBJ1-6; D: NA; size: NA; CDR3: CASSLRTGNSPLHF; DNA: TGCGCCAGCAGCTTGCGGACGGGTAATTCACCCCTCCACTTT
V: TRBV7-8; J: TRBJ1-1; D: NA; size: NA; CDR3: CASSPMSRAGRAFF; DNA: TGTGCCAGCAGCCCCATGTCTAGGGCTGGTCGAGCTTTCTTT
V: TRBV7-9; J: TRBJ1-1; D: NA; size: few; CDR3: CASSEIGGNTEAFF; DNA: TGTGCCAGCAGCGAAATCGGCGGGAACACTGAAGCTTTCTTT
V: TRBV7-9; J: TRBJ2-1; D: TRBD1; size: NA; CDR3: CASSLGQGAVNEQFF; DNA: TGTGCCAGCAGCTTAGGGCAGGGGGCTGTCAATGAGCAGTTCTTC
V: TRBV2; J: TRBJ2-3; D: TRBD2; size: NA; CDR3: CAAAGAGGQDTQYF; DNA: TGTGCCGCAGCGGGAGCGGGGGGGCAAGATACGCAGTATTTT
V: TRBV27; J: TRBJ1-2; D: TRBD1; size: NA; CDR3: CASSLGGQFYGYTF; DNA: TGTGCCAGCAGTTTAGGGGGACAGTTCTATGGCTACACCTTC
V: TRBV6-5; J: TRBJ1-1; D: NA; size: NA; CDR3: CASSYSGAGKAFF; DNA: TGTGCCAGCAGTTACTCGGGGGCAGGAAAAGCTTTCTTT
V: TRBV10-2; J: TRBJ2-4; D: TRBD1; size: NA; CDR3: CASRDSLKNIQYF; DNA: TGCGCCAGCCGGGACAGCCTGAAAAACATTCAGTACTTC
V: TRBV27; J: TRBJ2-3; D: TRBD2; size: once; CDR3: CASSLSAHTSGSSTDTQYF; DNA: TGTGCCAGCAGTTTATCGGCTCATACTAGCGGGTCTAGCACAGATACGCAGTATTTT
V: TRBV6-6; J: TRBJ2-7; D: TRBD2; size: NA; CDR3: CASSYPTSGLTYEQYF; DNA: TGTGCCAGCAGTTACCCTACTAGCGGGCTTACCTACGAGCAGTACTTC
V: TRBV6-6; J: TRBJ1-5; D: NA; size: NA; CDR3: CASRDIHSNQPQHF; DNA: TGTGCCAGCAGGGACATACATAGCAATCAGCCCCAGCATTTT
V: TRBV5-1; J: TRBJ2-1; D: TRBD2; size: NA; CDR3: CASSFWLAGVTVYNEQFF; DNA: TGCGCCAGCAGCTTTTGGCTAGCGGGAGTCACTGTCTACAATGAGCAGTTCTTC
V: TRBV28; J: TRBJ2-3; D: TRBD2; size: once; CDR3: CASSSSLAGALTDTQYF; DNA: TGTGCCAGCAGTTCTTCACTAGCGGGGGCCCTCACAGATACGCAGTATTTT
V: TRBV5-1; J: TRBJ2-2; D: NA; size: NA; CDR3: CASGGQGGTGELFF; DNA: TGCGCCAGCGGCGGGCAGGGGGGAACCGGGGAGCTGTTTTTT
V: TRBV25-1; J: TRBJ1-1; D: NA; size: NA; CDR3: CASRSSGGTEAFF; DNA: TGTGCCTCTAGGTCATCCGGAGGCACTGAAGCTTTCTTT
V: TRBV10-1; J: TRBJ2-7; D: TRBD2; size: NA; CDR3: CASRRGNALATLYEQYF; DNA: TGCGCCAGCAGGCGGGGGAATGCTCTCGCCACCTTATACGAGCAGTACTTC
V: TRBV19; J: TRBJ2-4; D: NA; size: NA; CDR3: CASSIDPSVRGTENF; DNA: TGTGCCAGTAGTATAGACCCAAGTGTTAGAGGGACCGAGAACTTC
V: TRBV2; J: TRBJ1-1; D: NA; size: NA; CDR3: CASTSYGGTEAFF; DNA: TGTGCCAGCACCTCGTACGGGGGAACTGAAGCTTTCTTT
V: TRBV10-1; J: TRBJ1-6; D: TRBD1; size: few; CDR3: CASSAGQGLSPLHF; DNA: TGCGCCAGCAGTGCCGGACAGGGCTTATCACCCCTCCACTTT
V: TRBV28; J: TRBJ2-3; D: NA; size: NA; CDR3: CASSFSNPDTQYF; DNA: TGTGCCAGCAGTTTTTCCAATCCAGATACGCAGTATTTT
V: TRBV6-5; J: TRBJ1-5; D: NA; size: NA; CDR3: CASGNQPQHF; DNA: TGTGCCAGCGGAAATCAGCCCCAGCATTTT
V: TRBV29-1; J: TRBJ2-7; D: NA; size: NA; CDR3: CSVEDSYEQYF; DNA: TGCAGCGTTGAAGACAGCTACGAGCAGTACTTC
V: TRBV5-4; J: TRBJ2-5; D: NA; size: NA; CDR3: CASSLGDVGGETQYF; DNA: TGTGCCAGCAGCTTGGGTGACGTCGGGGGAGAGACCCAGTACTTC
V: TRBV7-9; J: TRBJ2-7; D: TRBD2; size: few; CDR3: CASSPRVAGYSYEQYF; DNA: TGTGCCAGCAGTCCTAGGGTAGCGGGTTACTCCTACGAGCAGTACTTC
V: TRBV27; J: TRBJ1-2; D: NA; size: few; CDR3: CASSFSGSGYGYTF; DNA: TGTGCCAGCAGTTTTTCGGGTAGCGGCTATGGCTACACCTTC
V: TRBV5-6; J: TRBJ2-1; D: NA; size: NA; CDR3: CASSLAYAEQFF; DNA: TGTGCCAGCAGCTTGGCGTACGCGGAGCAGTTCTTC
V: TRBV27; J: TRBJ2-3; D: TRBD2; size: NA; CDR3: CASRGSGAPFTDTQYF; DNA: TGTGCCAGCAGGGGAAGCGGGGCACCATTCACAGATACGCAGTATTTT
V: TRBV5-1; J: TRBJ2-4; D: NA; size: NA; CDR3: CASSLDGASTGAKNIQYF; DNA: TGCGCCAGCAGCTTGGACGGTGCCTCAACGGGGGCCAAAAACATTCAGTACTTC
V: TRBV7-9; J: TRBJ2-1; D: TRBD2; size: NA; CDR3: CASSLVRLAETYWNEQFF; DNA: TGTGCCAGCAGCTTAGTTCGACTAGCGGAGACTTATTGGAATGAGCAGTTCTTC
V: TRBV6-5; J: TRBJ2-6; D: TRBD1; size: NA; CDR3: CASTKTGAGANVLTF; DNA: TGTGCCAGCACAAAAACAGGGGCCGGGGCCAACGTCCTGACTTTC
V: TRBV9; J: TRBJ1-3; D: TRBD1; size: NA; CDR3: CASSAGGHSGNTIYF; DNA: TGTGCCAGCAGCGCAGGGGGCCACTCTGGAAACACCATATATTTT
V: TRBV5-1; J: TRBJ1-4; D: TRBD1; size: NA; CDR3: CASSLMTGGSEKLFF; DNA: TGCGCCAGCAGCTTGATGACAGGGGGAAGTGAAAAACTGTTTTTT
V: TRBV15; J: TRBJ1-2; D: NA; size: NA; CDR3: CATSREYYGYTF; DNA: TGTGCCACCAGCAGAGAGTACTATGGCTACACCTTC
V: TRBV6-1; J: TRBJ2-7; D: TRBD2; size: NA; CDR3: CASSVTLAGAYEQYF; DNA: TGTGCCAGCAGTGTAACACTAGCGGGGGCTTACGAGCAGTACTTC
V: TRBV4-2; J: TRBJ1-3; D: NA; size: NA; CDR3: CASSQDGGAGNTIYF; DNA: TGTGCCAGCAGCCAAGATGGGGGGGCTGGAAACACCATATATTTT
V: TRBV28; J: TRBJ2-5; D: NA; size: NA; CDR3: CASSLSLPGTSETQYF; DNA: TGTGCCAGCAGTTTATCCCTGCCAGGGACTTCGGAGACCCAGTACTTC
V: TRBV7-2; J: TRBJ1-4; D: NA; size: few; CDR3: CASSLVWGATNEKLFF; DNA: TGTGCCAGCAGCTTAGTTTGGGGGGCAACTAATGAAAAACTGTTTTTT
V: TRBV2; J: TRBJ2-1; D: NA; size: NA; CDR3: CASSEAIRVEQFF; DNA: TGTGCCAGCAGTGAAGCGATTAGGGTTGAGCAGTTCTTC
V: TRBV6-5; J: TRBJ2-3; D: TRBD2; size: NA; CDR3: CASSRLAASTDTQYF; DNA: TGTGCCAGCAGTCGACTAGCAGCTAGCACAGATACGCAGTATTTT
V: TRBV7-2; J: TRBJ2-5; D: TRBD1; size: NA; CDR3: CASSWTGWEETQYF; DNA: TGTGCCAGCAGCTGGACAGGGTGGGAAGAGACCCAGTACTTC
V: TRBV28; J: TRBJ2-6; D: NA; size: NA; CDR3: CASEVGGPGANVLTF; DNA: TGTGCCAGCGAGGTTGGGGGCCCTGGGGCCAACGTCCTGACTTTC
V: TRBV19; J: TRBJ2-2; D: NA; size: NA; CDR3: CASRGAGTGELFF; DNA: TGTGCCAGCCGAGGAGCGGGCACCGGGGAGCTGTTTTTT
V: TRBV5-6; J: TRBJ1-1; D: NA; size: NA; CDR3: CASSLPASNTEAFF; DNA: TGTGCCAGCAGCTTACCGGCCTCGAACACTGAAGCTTTCTTT
V: TRBV5-4; J: TRBJ2-3; D: TRBD2; size: NA; CDR3: CASSLETSGMTDTQYF; DNA: TGTGCCAGCAGCTTGGAGACTAGCGGGATGACAGATACGCAGTATTTT
V: TRBV2; J: TRBJ2-2; D: NA; size: NA; CDR3: CASREQTVGTGELFF; DNA: TGTGCCAGCAGAGAACAGACAGTAGGGACCGGGGAGCTGTTTTTT
V: TRBV19; J: TRBJ1-6; D: NA; size: NA; CDR3: CASSIVFAGTSYNSPLHF; DNA: TGTGCCAGTAGTATAGTTTTCGCAGGAACCTCTTATAATTCACCCCTCCACTTT
V: TRBV28; J: TRBJ1-1; D: NA; size: NA; CDR3: CASTTGTANTEAFF; DNA: TGTGCCAGCACGACCGGGACGGCGAACACTGAAGCTTTCTTT
V: TRBV6-5; J: TRBJ2-7; D: TRBD1; size: NA; CDR3: CASRKTGGAQYF; DNA: TGTGCCAGCAGAAAAACAGGGGGCGCGCAGTACTTC
V: TRBV27; J: TRBJ1-2; D: NA; size: NA; CDR3: CASSPYQQNYGYTF; DNA: TGTGCCAGCAGTCCCTATCAACAGAACTATGGCTACACCTTC
V: TRBV19; J: TRBJ1-2; D: NA; size: NA; CDR3: CASKATGLTNYGYTF; DNA: TGTGCCAGTAAGGCGACAGGACTAACTAACTATGGCTACACCTTC
V: TRBV19; J: TRBJ2-1; D: NA; size: NA; CDR3: CASTSGSSYNEQFF; DNA: TGTGCCAGTACCTCGGGAAGCTCCTACAATGAGCAGTTCTTC